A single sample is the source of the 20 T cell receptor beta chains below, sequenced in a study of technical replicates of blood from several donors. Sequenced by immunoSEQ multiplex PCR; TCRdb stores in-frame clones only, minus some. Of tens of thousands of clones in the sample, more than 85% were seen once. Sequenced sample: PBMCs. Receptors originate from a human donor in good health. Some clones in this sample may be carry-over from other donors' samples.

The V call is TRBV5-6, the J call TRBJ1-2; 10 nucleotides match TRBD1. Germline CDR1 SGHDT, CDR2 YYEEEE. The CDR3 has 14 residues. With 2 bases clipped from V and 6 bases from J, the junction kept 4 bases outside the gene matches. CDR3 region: CASSFDRGLDGYTF. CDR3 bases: TGTGCCAGCAGCTTCGACAGGGGGCTGGATGGCTACACCTTC.

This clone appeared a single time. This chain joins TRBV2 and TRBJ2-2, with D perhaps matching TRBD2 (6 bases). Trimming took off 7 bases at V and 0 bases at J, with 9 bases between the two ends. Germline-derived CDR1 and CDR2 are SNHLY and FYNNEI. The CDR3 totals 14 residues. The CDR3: CASNGGTNTGELFF. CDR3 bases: TGTGCCAGCAATGGGGGGACGAACACCGGGGAGCTGTTTTTT.

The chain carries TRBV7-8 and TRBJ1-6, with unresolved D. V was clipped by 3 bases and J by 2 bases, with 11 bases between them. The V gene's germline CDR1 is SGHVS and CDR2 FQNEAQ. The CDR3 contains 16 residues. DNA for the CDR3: TGTGCCAGCAGCTTGGAGAGGGTTCCCTATAATTCACCCCTCCACTTT. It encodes CASSLERVPYNSPLHF.

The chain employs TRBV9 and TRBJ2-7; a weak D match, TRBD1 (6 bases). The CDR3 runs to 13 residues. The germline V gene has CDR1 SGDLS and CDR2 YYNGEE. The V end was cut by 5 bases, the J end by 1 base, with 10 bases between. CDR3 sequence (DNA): TGTGCCAGCAGTGCACAGGGATCCTACGAGCAGTACTTC. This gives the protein CASSAQGSYEQYF.

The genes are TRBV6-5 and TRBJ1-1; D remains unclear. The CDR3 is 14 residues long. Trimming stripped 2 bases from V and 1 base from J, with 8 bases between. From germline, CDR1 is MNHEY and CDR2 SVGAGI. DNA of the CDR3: TGTGCCAGCAGTTACGAGGGATGGAACACTGAAGCTTTCTTT. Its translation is CASSYEGWNTEAFF.

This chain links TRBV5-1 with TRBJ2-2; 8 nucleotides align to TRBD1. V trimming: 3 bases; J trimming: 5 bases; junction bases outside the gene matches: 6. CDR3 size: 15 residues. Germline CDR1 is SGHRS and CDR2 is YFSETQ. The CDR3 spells CASSSRQGQTGELFF. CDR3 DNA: TGCGCCAGCAGCTCCCGACAGGGGCAAACCGGGGAGCTGTTTTTT.

The CDR3 loop reads CASSPGQGTGELFF. CDR3 in DNA: TGTGCCAGCAGCCCCGGACAGGGGACCGGGGAGCTGTTTTTT. The V and J genes are TRBV7-2 and TRBJ2-2; TRBD1 aligns across 9 bases. This CDR3 is 14 amino acids long. V lost 5 bases and J lost 5; bases outside the gene matches: 3. Germline-derived CDR1 and CDR2 are SGHTA and FQGNSA.

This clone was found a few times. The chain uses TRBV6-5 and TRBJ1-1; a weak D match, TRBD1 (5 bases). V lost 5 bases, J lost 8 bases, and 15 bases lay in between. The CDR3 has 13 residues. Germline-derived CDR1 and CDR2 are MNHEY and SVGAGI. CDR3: CASSLAGTLEAFF. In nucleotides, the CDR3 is TGTGCCAGCAGTCTAGCCGGGACTCTGGAAGCTTTCTTT.

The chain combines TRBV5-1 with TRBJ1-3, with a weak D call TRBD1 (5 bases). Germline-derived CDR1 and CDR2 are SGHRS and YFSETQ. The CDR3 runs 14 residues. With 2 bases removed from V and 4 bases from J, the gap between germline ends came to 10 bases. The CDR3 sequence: CASSFAGVGNTIYF. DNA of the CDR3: TGCGCCAGCAGCTTCGCGGGGGTCGGAAACACCATATATTTT.

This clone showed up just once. CDR3 amino acids: CASTPRQDRAGYTF. CDR3 sequence (DNA): TGTGCCAGCACCCCTCGTCAGGACAGGGCTGGCTACACCTTC. The rearrangement links TRBV6-5 to TRBJ1-2; TRBD1 matches at 8 bases. V lost 7 bases to trimming and J lost 7 bases; unmatched junction nucleotides: 11. This CDR3 region has 14 residues. Germline CDR1 and CDR2: MNHEY and SVGAGI.

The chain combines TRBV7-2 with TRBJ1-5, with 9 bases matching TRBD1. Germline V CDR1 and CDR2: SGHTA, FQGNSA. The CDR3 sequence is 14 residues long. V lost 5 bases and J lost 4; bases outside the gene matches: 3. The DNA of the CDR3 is TGTGCCAGCAGCGTAGGGACAGGGAATCAGCCCCAGCATTTT. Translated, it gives CASSVGTGNQPQHF.

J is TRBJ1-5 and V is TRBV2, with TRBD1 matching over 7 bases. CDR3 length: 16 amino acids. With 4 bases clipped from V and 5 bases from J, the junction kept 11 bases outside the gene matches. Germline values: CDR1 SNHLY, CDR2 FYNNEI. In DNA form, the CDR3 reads TGTGCCAGCAGTGGGGACCGGGACAGACAATATCAGCCCCAGCATTTT. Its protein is CASSGDRDRQYQPQHF.

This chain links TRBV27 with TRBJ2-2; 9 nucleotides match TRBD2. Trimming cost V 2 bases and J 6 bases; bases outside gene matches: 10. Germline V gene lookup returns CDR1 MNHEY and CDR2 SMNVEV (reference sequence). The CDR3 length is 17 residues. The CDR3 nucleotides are TGTGCCAGCAGTTTACCAGCCGGGCGGGGGGGCCCCGGGGAGCTGTTTTTT. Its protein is CASSLPAGRGGPGELFF.

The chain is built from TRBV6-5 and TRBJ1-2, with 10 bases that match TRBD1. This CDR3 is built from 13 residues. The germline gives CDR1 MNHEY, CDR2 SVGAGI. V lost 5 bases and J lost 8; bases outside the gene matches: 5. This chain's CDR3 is CASSPRQGAGYTF. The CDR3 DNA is TGTGCCAGCAGTCCGCGACAGGGGGCGGGCTACACCTTC.

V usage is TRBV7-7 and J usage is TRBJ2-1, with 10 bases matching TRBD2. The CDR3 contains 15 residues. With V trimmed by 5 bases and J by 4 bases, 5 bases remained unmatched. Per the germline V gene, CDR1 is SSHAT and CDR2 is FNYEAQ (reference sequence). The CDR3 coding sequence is TGTGCCAGCAGCCCCCTAGCGGGAGCTTACAATGAGCAGTTCTTC. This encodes CASSPLAGAYNEQFF.

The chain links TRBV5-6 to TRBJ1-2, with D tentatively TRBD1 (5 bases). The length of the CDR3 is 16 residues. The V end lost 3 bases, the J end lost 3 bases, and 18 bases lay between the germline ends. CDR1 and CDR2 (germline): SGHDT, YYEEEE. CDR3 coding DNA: TGTGCCAGCAGCTGGAGGGACCTAAGTCGGGACTATGGCTACACCTTC. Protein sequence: CASSWRDLSRDYGYTF.

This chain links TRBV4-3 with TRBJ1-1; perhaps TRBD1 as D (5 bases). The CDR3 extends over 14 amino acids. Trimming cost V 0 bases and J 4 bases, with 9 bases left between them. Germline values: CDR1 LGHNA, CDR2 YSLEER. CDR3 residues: CASSQDWGGTEAFF. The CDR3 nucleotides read TGCGCCAGCAGCCAAGATTGGGGGGGCACTGAAGCTTTCTTT.

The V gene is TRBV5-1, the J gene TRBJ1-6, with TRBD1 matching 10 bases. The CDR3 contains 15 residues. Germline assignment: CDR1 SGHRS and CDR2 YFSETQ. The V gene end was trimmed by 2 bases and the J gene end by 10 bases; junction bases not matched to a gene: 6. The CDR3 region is CASSLGQGVESPLHF. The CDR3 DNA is TGCGCCAGCAGCTTAGGACAGGGGGTCGAGTCACCCCTCCACTTT. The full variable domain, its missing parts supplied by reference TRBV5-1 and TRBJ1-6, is KAGVTQTPRYLIKTRGQQVTLSCSPISGHRSVSWYQQTPGQGLQFLFEYFSETQRNKGNFPGRFSGRQFSNSRSEMNVSTLELGDSALYLCASSLGQGVESPLHFGNGTRLTVT.

DNA of the CDR3: TGTGCCAGCAGCTTGCTGACTAGCGGGGGCAACGAGCAGTACTTC. This codes for CASSLLTSGGNEQYF. This rearrangement joins TRBV5-6 to TRBJ2-7; 12 positions agree with TRBD2. CDR1 and CDR2 (germline): SGHDT, YYEEEE. The V segment lost 1 base and the J segment 5 bases; nucleotides outside the gene matches: 4. The CDR3 is made up of 15 amino acids.

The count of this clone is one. The CDR3 here is CASREYRDTEAFF. Written as DNA, the CDR3 is TGTGCCAGCAGAGAGTACAGGGACACTGAAGCTTTCTTT. This sequence joins TRBV2 and TRBJ1-1; D is perhaps TRBD1 (6 bases). V dropped 6 bases and J dropped 3 bases, with 11 bases sitting between them. The CDR3 runs 13 residues. CDR1 is SNHLY and CDR2 is FYNNEI in the germline V gene.